These 7 T cell receptor beta chains share one sample of origin, sequenced in a study of T cells in women clearing cervical HPV infection. Produced via immunoSEQ multiplex PCR; TCRdb's table is partial and in-frame only. This listing includes some 33,000 clones. The specimen sequenced was blood buffy coat. The receptors stem from a woman between 18 and 75 years old with a cervical HPV16 infection that either progressed to CIN3+ or cleared (not recorded which).

With respect to this clone: The observed sequence ends 3 residues before the CDR3 terminus, with the missing tail filled in from the germline J gene. This rearrangement joins TRBV5-4 to TRBJ2-1, with D perhaps TRBD1 (5 bases). Germline V gives CDR1 SGHNT, CDR2 YYREEE (reference sequence). The V end lost 3 bases, the J end lost 8 bases, and 18 bases lay between the germline ends. This CDR3 has 15 residues. Incomplete CDR3 DNA: TGTGCCAGCAGCTACCTGCAAAGGGGAACCCATGAG. It specifies CASSYLQRGTHE. The CDR3 as a whole reads CASSYLQRGTHEQFF.

Concerning this clone: The read ends 3 residues shy of where the CDR3 ends; the end is completed using the germline J gene. The chain recombines TRBV19 with TRBJ2-1, with 10 positions matching TRBD2. Germline assignment: CDR1 LNHDA and CDR2 SQIVND (reference sequence). CDR3 size: 14 residues. Trimming removed 4 bases from V and 5 bases from J; junction bases left unmatched: 2. CDR3 sequence reads: CASSTAGGNNEQFF. The part of the CDR3 DNA that was read is TGTGCCAGTAGTACAGCGGGAGGGAACAATGAG.

As to this clone: The missing CDR3 end, 3 residues past where the read stops, is filled in from the germline J gene. The rearrangement joins TRBV19 to TRBJ2-7; TRBD1 matches at 7 bases. Trimming removed 6 bases from V and 0 bases from J; junction bases left unmatched: 8. The CDR3 sequence is 15 residues long. The germline CDR1 and CDR2 sequences are LNHDA and SQIVND (reference sequence). The CDR3 protein is CASSAPGTVSYEQYF. The CDR3 bases that were read are TGTGCCAGTAGCGCTCCCGGGACAGTCTCCTACGAG.

Comments on this clone: The read terminates 3 residues before the CDR3 end, so the remaining end is supplied by the germline J gene. V gene TRBV30 combines with J gene TRBJ1-2, with D maybe TRBD1 (6 bases). CDR1 is GTSNPN, CDR2 SVGIG, per germline (reference sequence). The CDR3 totals 13 residues. Trimming cost V 1 base and J 4 bases, with 10 bases left between them. CDR3 bases read: TGTGCCTGGAGTGCGAAGGACAGCTATGGC. This encodes CAWSAKDSYG. The full CDR3 reads CAWSAKDSYGYTF.

To note about this clone: The CDR3 goes on 3 residues after the read ends, and that part is filled in from the germline J gene. The V gene is TRBV7-6, the J gene TRBJ1-2, with D unclear. The germline CDR1 and CDR2 sequences are SGHVS and FNYEAQ. This CDR3 has 15 residues. The sequenced part of the CDR3 DNA is TGTGCCAGCAGCTTACTAGCGGGAGGGCCGGATGAC. Translating it yields CASSLLAGGPDD. The whole CDR3 sequence reads CASSLLAGGPDDYTF.

Worth noting for this clone: The CDR3 is cut off 3 residues early in the read; its end comes from the germline J gene. V is TRBV11-2 and J is TRBJ2-7; TRBD1 might be the D (6 bases). CDR1 is SGHAT, CDR2 FQNNGV, per germline. The CDR3 totals 14 residues. V lost 7 bases to trimming and J lost 2 bases, with 15 bases between them. The CDR3 spells CASNLQGLTYEQYF. The CDR3 bases that were read are TGTGCCAGCAACCTTCAGGGGCTTACCTACGAG.

As concerns this clone: The read stops 3 residues short of the end of the CDR3; the missing end is completed from the germline J gene. The chain has TRBV30 and TRBJ2-7; either TRBD1 or TRBD2 may fit D (5 bases each). The V and J ends lost 6 bases and 6 bases respectively, with 18 bases between them. This CDR3 region has 13 residues. Germline CDR1 reads GTSNPN; CDR2 reads SVGIG (reference sequence). The sequenced part of the CDR3 DNA is TGTGCCTGTTCCTCTCAGGGAGAGCGCGAG. Its translation: CACSSQGERE. In full, the CDR3 is CACSSQGEREQYF. Complete variable domain (other parts from reference TRBV30 and TRBJ2-7): SQTIHQWPATLVQPVGSPLSLECTVEGTSNPNLYWYRQAAGRGLQLLFYSVGIGQISSEVPQNLSASRPQDRQFILSSKKLLLSDSGFYLCACSSQGEREQYFGPGTRLTVT.